This T cell receptor (beta chain) was sequenced during a study of human versus mouse CDR3 diversity and MHC coevolution. Study-level information: immunoSEQ was reported to reach one in 200,000 T cells sensitivity.

With regard to this clone: Its antigen is unidentified.

Notes on the study in general: Among all groups, two of three human donors showed least clonal inequality.

The CDR3 extends over 16 amino acids. Trimming took off 4 bases at V and 6 bases at J, with 17 bases between the two ends. Germline V gives CDR1 SGHDT, CDR2 YYEEEE. Using immunoSEQ multiplex PCR, the repertoire was profiled, and TCRdb retains in-frame clones only, with some absent. Here the sample spans about 77,000 clones, under 95% being singletons. The receptor was derived from a person aged 30-69 years in good health. The sequenced material came from naive CD4+ T cells from blood. Subset here: CD45RO-negative CD62L-positive naive CD4 T cells. The gene calls are TRBV5-6 and TRBJ1-6, with D unresolved. This CDR3 is CASSLHSRRFNSPLHF. CDR3 sequence (DNA): TGTGCCAGCAGCCTCCACAGCCGTAGATTTAATTCACCCCTCCACTTT.